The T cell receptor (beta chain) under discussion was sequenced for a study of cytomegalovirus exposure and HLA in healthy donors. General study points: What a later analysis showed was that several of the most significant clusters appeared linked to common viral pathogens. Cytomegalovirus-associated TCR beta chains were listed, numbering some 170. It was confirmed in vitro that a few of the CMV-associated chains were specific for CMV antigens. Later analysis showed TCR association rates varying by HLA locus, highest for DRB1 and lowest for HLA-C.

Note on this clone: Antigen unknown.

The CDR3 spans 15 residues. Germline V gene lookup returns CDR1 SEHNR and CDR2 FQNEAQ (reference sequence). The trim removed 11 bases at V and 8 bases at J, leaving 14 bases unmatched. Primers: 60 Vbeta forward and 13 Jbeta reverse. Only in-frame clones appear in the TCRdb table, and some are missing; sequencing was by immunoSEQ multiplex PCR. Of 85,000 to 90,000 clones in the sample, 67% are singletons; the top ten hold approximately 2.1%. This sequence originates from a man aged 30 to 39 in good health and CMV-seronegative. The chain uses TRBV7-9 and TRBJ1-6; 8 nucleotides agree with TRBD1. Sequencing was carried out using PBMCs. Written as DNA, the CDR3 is TGTGCCGATGGATGGAGACTACAGGGGGATTCACCCCTCCACTTT. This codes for CADGWRLQGDSPLHF. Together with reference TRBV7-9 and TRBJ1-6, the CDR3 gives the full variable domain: DTGVSQNPRHKITKRGQNVTFRCDPISEHNRLYWYRQTLGQGPEFLTYFQNEAQLEKSRLLSDRFSAERPKGSFSTLEIQRTEQGDSAMYLCADGWRLQGDSPLHFGNGTRLTVT.